The 10 T cell receptor beta chains below all came from one sample that was sequenced in a study of vaccination and CD4 T cells after COVID-19. Treatment given: approximately 10-day PBMC culture with coronavirus spike peptide pools or control peptides (ViraFEST assay). Sequence data for DNA of cultured CD4+ T cells were generated by the Oncomine TCR Beta short-read assay. TCRdb itself ran the PCR reads through MiXCR, one entry per CDR3 protein. The data show approximately 19,000 distinct CDR3 sequences, around 50% seen once. Antigen specificity for these receptors is unknown. Sequences were obtained from CD4+ T cells from blood, cultured in vitro. The receptors originated from a human donor who had recovered from COVID-19.

This clonotype occurred a few times. The J gene is TRBJ1-2, the V gene TRBV20-1; possible D gene TRBD1, 6 bases. The CDR3 spans 14 residues. The germline CDR1 and CDR2 sequences are DFQATT and SNEGSKA (reference sequence). V was clipped by 5 bases and J by 2 bases, with 15 bases between them. CDR3 sequence reads: CSAYDGQLNYGYTF. CDR3 nucleotides: TGCAGTGCTTACGATGGACAGTTGAACTATGGCTACACCTTC.

The V gene is TRBV2, the J gene TRBJ2-3; D is perhaps TRBD2 (6 bases). Germline V gives CDR1 SNHLY, CDR2 FYNNEI. The V end lost 7 bases, the J end lost 3 bases, and 14 bases lay between the germline ends. This CDR3 region has 14 residues. The CDR3: CASTAGRATDTQYF. CDR3 in DNA: TGTGCCAGCACTGCGGGAAGGGCAACAGATACGCAGTATTTT.

The gene calls are TRBV20-1 and TRBJ2-1, with D perhaps matching TRBD1 (6 bases). V was clipped by 3 bases and J by 0 bases, with 9 bases between them. The CDR3 has 14 residues. Germline V lookup: CDR1 DFQATT, CDR2 SNEGSKA (reference sequence). The CDR3 protein is CSARTGVSYNEQFF. In nucleotides, the CDR3 is TGCAGTGCTAGGACAGGCGTCTCCTACAATGAGCAGTTCTTC.

In its sample, this clonotype was seen a few times. This sequence joins TRBV24-1 and TRBJ2-7, with TRBD1 matching 8 bases. Germline CDR1 and CDR2: KGHDR and SFDVKD. The length of the CDR3 is 16 residues. V dropped 2 bases and J dropped 2; count of bases not matched to a gene: 7. The CDR3 is CATSDSSATGAYEQYF. In DNA form, the CDR3 reads TGTGCCACCAGTGATTCCTCGGCGACAGGGGCCTACGAGCAGTACTTC.

The gene calls are TRBV7-2 and TRBJ1-2, with D possibly TRBD1 on 5 matching bases. V lost 5 bases and J lost 4, with 8 bases in between. Germline-derived CDR1 and CDR2 are SGHTA and FQGNSA. This CDR3 spans 12 amino acids. Written as DNA, the CDR3 is TGTGCCAGCAGCCCAGACAGCTATGGCTACACCTTC. Translated: CASSPDSYGYTF.

V usage is TRBV20-1 and J usage is TRBJ2-7; the D gene is possibly TRBD1 (6 bases). The CDR3 has 15 residues. Germline V gene lookup returns CDR1 DFQATT and CDR2 SNEGSKA (reference sequence). Trimming stripped 0 bases from V and 3 bases from J, with 15 bases between. Here the CDR3 DNA reads TGCAGTGCTAGAGATAGGGGGACATTGGTCTACGAGCAGTACTTC. This encodes CSARDRGTLVYEQYF.

The chain is built from TRBV12-3 or TRBV12-4 and TRBJ2-1; D not certain. This CDR3 spans 15 amino acids. V lost 2 bases, J lost 1 base, and 9 bases lay in between. CDR3 coding DNA: TGTGCCAGCAGTTTAAGGACCGAATCCTACAATGAGCAGTTCTTC. Its protein product is CASSLRTESYNEQFF.

The V gene is TRBV6-1, the J gene TRBJ2-2, with 7 bases lining up with TRBD2. After removal of 7 bases from V and 2 bases from J, the junction contained 4 bases not matched to a gene. This CDR3 is built from 14 residues. Germline V gives CDR1 MNHNS, CDR2 SASEGT. The CDR3 nucleotides are TGTGCCAGCATCGGGACTACTAACACCGGGGAGCTGTTTTTT. As protein: CASIGTTNTGELFF.

J is TRBJ1-5 and V is TRBV19; a possible D gene is TRBD1 (6 bases). This CDR3 has 14 amino acids. Germline loops: CDR1 LNHDA, CDR2 SQIVND (reference sequence). V was trimmed by 6 bases and J by 3 bases, leaving 12 bases between them. CDR3 DNA sequence: TGTGCCAGTAGCCTTCAGGGGAACAATCAGCCCCAGCATTTT. It translates to CASSLQGNNQPQHF.

The rearrangement links TRBV2 to TRBJ2-7; TRBD2 matches 9 bases. With V trimmed by 4 bases and J by 0 bases, 7 bases remained unmatched. Germline V lookup: CDR1 SNHLY, CDR2 FYNNEI. The CDR3 spans 16 residues. The CDR3 DNA is TGTGCCAGCAGTGGGGGGGATAGCGGGAGCTCCTACGAGCAGTACTTC. Amino acid sequence: CASSGGDSGSSYEQYF.